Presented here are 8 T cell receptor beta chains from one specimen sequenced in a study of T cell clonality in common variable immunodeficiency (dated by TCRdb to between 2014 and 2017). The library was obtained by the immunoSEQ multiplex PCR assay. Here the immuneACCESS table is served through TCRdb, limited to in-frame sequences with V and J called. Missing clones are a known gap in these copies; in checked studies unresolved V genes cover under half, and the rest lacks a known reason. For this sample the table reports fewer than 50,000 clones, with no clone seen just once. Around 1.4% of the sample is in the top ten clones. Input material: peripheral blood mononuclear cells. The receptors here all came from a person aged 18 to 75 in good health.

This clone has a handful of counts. The CDR3 sequence is CASRGHQYNSPLHF. The DNA read from the CDR3 is TGTGCCAGCAGGGGACATCAATATAATTCACCC. This chain connects TRBV2 to TRBJ1-6; weak D call: TRBD1 (6 bases). The read ends 3 residues before the CDR3 terminus; that terminus is restored from the germline J gene. This CDR3 has 14 residues. V gave up 6 bases and J gave up 4 bases, with 10 bases separating them. Germline V gene lookup returns CDR1 SNHLY and CDR2 FYNNEI.

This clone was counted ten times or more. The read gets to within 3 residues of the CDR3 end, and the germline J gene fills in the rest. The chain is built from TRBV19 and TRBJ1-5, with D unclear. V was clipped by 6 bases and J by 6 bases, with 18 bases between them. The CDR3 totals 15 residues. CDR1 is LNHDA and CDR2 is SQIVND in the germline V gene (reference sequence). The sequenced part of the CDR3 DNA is TGTGCCAGTAGCCCCCGAGGCGGCCCCAGTCAGCCC. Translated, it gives CASSPRGGPSQP. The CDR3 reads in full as CASSPRGGPSQPQHF.

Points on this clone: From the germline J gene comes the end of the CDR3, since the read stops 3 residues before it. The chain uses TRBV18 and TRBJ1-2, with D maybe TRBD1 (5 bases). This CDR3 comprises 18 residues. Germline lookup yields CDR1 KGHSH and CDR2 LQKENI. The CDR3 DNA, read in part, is TGTGCCAGCTCACCACGGGTTGAATCGCAGGGCCGGTTAGAGGGC. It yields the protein CASSPRVESQGRLEG. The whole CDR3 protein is CASSPRVESQGRLEGYTF.

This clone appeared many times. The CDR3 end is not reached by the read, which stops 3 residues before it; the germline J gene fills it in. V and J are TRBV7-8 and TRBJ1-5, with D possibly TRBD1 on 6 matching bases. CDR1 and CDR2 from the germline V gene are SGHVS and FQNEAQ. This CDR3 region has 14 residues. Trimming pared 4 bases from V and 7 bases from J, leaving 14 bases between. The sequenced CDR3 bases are TGTGCCAGCAGCTCGGACAGTTTCGGGCAGCCC. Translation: CASSSDSFGQP. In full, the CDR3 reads CASSSDSFGQPQHF.

The CDR3 sequence: CASSLRLAGRNNDYTF. The DNA read from the CDR3 is TGTGCCAGCAGTTTAAGACTAGCGGGAAGGAACAATGAC. The chain carries TRBV6-2 or TRBV6-3 and TRBJ1-2; D uncertain. The missing CDR3 end, 3 residues past where the read stops, is filled in from the germline J gene. Per germline, CDR1 MNHEY and CDR2 SVGEGT. This CDR3 region has 16 residues.

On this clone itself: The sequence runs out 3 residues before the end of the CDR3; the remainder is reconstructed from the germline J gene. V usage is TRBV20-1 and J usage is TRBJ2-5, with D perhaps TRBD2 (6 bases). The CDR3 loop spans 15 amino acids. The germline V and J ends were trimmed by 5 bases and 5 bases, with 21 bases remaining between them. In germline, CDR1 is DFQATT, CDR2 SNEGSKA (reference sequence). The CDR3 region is CSAPPLAKPPETQYF. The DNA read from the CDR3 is TGCAGTGCTCCCCCCCTAGCGAAACCCCCCGAGACC.

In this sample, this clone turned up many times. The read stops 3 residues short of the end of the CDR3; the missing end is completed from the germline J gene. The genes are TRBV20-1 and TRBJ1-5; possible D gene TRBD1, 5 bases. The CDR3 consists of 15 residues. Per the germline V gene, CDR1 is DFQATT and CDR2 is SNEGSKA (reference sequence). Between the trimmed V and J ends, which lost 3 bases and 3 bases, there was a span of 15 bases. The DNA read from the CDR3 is TGCAGTGCTAGTCATTCGACAGCCTACAATCAGCCC. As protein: CSASHSTAYNQP. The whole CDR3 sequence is CSASHSTAYNQPQHF.

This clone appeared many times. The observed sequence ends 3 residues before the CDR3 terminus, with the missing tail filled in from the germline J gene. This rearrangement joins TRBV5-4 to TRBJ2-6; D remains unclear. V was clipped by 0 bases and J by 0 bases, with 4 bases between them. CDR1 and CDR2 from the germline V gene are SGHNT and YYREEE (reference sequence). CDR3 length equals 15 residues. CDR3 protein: CASSLGGSGANVLTF. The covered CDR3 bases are TGTGCCAGCAGCTTGGGCGGCTCTGGGGCCAACGTC.